This T cell receptor beta chain was obtained from a study of stem cell transplantation in POMP-related autoinflammatory disease. The wider study: The study hypothesized thymoproteasome defects skew the TRB repertoire via impaired CD8+ selection. Through one year post-transplant, neutrophils and platelets were 100% of graft donor origin. The study's findings and limits: Fewer unique TRB V-J gene pairings were identified in patients with PRAID.

PRAID featured immunodeficiency plus autoinflammation. Of note for this clone: Its target is unknown.

TCRdb keeps only in-frame clones here, not all; method: immunoSEQ multiplex PCR. The sample has about 2,200 clones, 80% to 90% seen once. The CDR3 sequence is 16 residues long. Trimming cost V 7 bases and J 0 bases, with 15 bases left between them. The germline CDR1 and CDR2 sequences are KGHDR and SFDVKD. The source material was Tregs from PBMCs, sampled after stem cell transplantation. This receptor was taken from a human patient with POMP-related autoinflammation and immune dysregulation (PRAID). T cells may partly derive from the graft donor. The chain uses TRBV24-1 and TRBJ1-5, with D possibly matching TRBD1 (6 bases). The CDR3 DNA reads as TGTGCCACCAGGGACCTAGGGGGGCATAGCAATCAGCCCCAGCATTTT. Translating gives CATRDLGGHSNQPQHF.